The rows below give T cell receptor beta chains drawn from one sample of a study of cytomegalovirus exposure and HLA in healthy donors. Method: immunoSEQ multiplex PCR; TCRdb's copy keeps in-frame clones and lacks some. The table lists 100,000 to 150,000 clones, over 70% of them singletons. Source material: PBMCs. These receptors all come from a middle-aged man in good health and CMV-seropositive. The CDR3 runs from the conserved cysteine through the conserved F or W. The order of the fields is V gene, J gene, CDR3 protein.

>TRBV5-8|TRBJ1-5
CASIRRATGMSNQPQHF
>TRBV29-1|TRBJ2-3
CSSWAGYTDTQYF
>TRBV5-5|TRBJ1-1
CASSTDRVGEAFF
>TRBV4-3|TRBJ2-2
CASSQDIGGHANTGELFF
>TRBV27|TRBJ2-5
CASSPTPLAHRGETQYF
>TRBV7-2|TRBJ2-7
CASSLDPGGPIFYEQYF
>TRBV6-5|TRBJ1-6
CASSLNRYFNSPLHF
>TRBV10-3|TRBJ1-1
CAISVTGGSTEAFF
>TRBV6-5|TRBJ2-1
CASRRQGAYNEQFF
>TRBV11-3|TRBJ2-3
CASSSSPFGEADTQYF
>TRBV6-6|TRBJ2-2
CASSYGTGVEELFF
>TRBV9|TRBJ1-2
CASSPRTGTVLYGYTF
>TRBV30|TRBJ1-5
CAWSGTGDQPQHF
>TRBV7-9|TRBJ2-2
CASSLVQQTTGELFF
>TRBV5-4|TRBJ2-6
CASSSTGDGANVLTF
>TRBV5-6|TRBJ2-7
CASSLQVWNEQYF
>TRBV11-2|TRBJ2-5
CASSLASGSWETQYF
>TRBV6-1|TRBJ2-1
CASSEERGGLRQFF
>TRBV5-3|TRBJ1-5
CARSLVKSSGRENRSNQPQHF
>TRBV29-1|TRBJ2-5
CSVRTGEPGARGETQYF
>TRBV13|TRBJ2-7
CASSLEGQGRHEQYF
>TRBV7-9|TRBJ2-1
CASSQLASGYNEQFF
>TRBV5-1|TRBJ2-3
CASSLEGTSGPSRTDTQYF
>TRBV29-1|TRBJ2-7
CSVGGVGQAYEQYF
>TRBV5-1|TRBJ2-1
CASSRARDRVNNEQFF
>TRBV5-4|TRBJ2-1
CASSPRPVIAGGLYNEQFF
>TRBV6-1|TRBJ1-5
CASSEARVGNQPQHF
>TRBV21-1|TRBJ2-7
CASSTYLRRVTGNYEQYF
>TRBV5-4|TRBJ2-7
CASSLGGLAGVEQYF
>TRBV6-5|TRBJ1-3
CASSYRESSGNTIYF
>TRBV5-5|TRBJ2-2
CASSRGTSGGSNTGELFF
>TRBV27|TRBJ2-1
CASSQTSGESYNEQFF
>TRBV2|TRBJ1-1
CASRTGFTEAFF
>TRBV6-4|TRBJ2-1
CASSASRERGGYNEQFF
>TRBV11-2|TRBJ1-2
CASIGYLRSGGGSGYTF
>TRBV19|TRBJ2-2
CASSIVTSTGELFF
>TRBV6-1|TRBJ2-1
CASSEAGSGGAVRQFF
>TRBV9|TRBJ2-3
CASSDGQRVTTDTQYF
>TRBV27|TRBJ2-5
CASGAEDAAPLETQYF
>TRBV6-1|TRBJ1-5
CASSELAGGQPQHF
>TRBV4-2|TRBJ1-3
CASSQGGGSGNTIYF